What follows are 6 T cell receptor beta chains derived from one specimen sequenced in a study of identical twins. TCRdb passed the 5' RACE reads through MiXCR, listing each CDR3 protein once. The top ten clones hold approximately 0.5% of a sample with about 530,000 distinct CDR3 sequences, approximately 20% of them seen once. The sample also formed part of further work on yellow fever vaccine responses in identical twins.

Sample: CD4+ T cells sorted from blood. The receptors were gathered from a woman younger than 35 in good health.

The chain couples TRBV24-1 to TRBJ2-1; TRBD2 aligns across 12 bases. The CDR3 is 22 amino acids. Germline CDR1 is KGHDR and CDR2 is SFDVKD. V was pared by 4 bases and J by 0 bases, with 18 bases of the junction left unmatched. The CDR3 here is CATSEMTPGLAGGKSSYNEQFF. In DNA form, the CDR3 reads TGTGCCACCAGTGAAATGACCCCGGGGCTAGCGGGAGGGAAGAGCTCCTACAATGAGCAGTTCTTC.

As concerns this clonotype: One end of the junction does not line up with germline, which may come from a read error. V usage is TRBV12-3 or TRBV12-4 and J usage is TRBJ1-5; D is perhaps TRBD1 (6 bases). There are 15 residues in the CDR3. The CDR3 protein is CASSYGQTSNQPQHF. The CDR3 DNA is TGTGCCAGCAGTTACGGACAGACGAGCAATCAACCCCAGCATTTT.

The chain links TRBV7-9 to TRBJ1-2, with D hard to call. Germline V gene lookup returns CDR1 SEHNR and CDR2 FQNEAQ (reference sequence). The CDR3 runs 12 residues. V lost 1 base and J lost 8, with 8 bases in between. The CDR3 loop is CASSLESRGYTF. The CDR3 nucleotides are TGTGCCAGCAGCTTAGAATCTCGCGGCTACACCTTC.

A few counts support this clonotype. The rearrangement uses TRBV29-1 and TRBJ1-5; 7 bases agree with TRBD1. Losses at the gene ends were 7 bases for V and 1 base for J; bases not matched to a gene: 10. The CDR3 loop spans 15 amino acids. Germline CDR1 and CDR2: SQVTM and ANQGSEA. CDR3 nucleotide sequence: TGCAGCGCACGTTCCGGGACAGAAAGCAATCAGCCCCAGCATTTT. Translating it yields CSARSGTESNQPQHF.

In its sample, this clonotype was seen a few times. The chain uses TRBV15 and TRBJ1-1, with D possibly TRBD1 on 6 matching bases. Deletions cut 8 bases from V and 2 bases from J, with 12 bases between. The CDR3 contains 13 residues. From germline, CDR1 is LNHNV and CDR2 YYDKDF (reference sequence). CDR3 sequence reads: CATRLGANTEAFF. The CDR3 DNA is TGTGCCACCCGGCTGGGGGCCAACACTGAAGCTTTCTTT.

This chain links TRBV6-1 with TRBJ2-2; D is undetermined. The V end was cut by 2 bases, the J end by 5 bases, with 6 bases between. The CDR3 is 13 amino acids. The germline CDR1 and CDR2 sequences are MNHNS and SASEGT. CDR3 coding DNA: TGTGCCAGCAGTGAATACCTAACCGGGGAGCTGTTTTTT. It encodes CASSEYLTGELFF.